This TCR beta chain was found in a study of early T cells in non-severe SARS-CoV-2 infection. MiXCR, applied by TCRdb to the 5' RACE reads, yields one record per CDR3 protein. The sample lists tens of thousands of distinct CDR3 sequences, 13% occurring once. There are many counts of this clonotype. The antigen is not known. Study outcomes and limitations: In VDJdb matching, anti-spike CD8 responses were favored while private and CD4 specificities went missing.

The clonotype originates from an adult who was a healthcare worker with PCR-confirmed SARS-CoV-2 infection or an uninfected control (not recorded which). The sequenced material came from whole blood.

The CDR3 protein is CASSLVFRDRENTEAFF. CDR3 nucleotide sequence: TGCGCCAGCAGCTTGGTGTTCCGGGACAGAGAGAACACTGAAGCTTTCTTT. The V call is TRBV5-1, the J call TRBJ1-1; 7 positions agree with TRBD1. CDR1 SGHRS and CDR2 YFSETQ come from the germline V gene. CDR3 length: 17 residues. V dropped 0 bases and J dropped 1; count of bases not matched to a gene: 9.